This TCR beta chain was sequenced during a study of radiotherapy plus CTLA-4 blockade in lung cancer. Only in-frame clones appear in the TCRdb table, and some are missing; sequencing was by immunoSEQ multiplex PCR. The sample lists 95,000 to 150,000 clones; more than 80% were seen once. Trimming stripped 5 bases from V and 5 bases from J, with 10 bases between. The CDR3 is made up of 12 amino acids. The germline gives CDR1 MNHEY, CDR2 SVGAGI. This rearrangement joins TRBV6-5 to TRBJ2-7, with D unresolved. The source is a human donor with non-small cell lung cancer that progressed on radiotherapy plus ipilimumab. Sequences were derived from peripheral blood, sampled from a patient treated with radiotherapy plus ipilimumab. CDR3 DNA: TGTGCCAGCAGTGAACTGGCGAACGAGCAGTACTTC. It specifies CASSELANEQYF.